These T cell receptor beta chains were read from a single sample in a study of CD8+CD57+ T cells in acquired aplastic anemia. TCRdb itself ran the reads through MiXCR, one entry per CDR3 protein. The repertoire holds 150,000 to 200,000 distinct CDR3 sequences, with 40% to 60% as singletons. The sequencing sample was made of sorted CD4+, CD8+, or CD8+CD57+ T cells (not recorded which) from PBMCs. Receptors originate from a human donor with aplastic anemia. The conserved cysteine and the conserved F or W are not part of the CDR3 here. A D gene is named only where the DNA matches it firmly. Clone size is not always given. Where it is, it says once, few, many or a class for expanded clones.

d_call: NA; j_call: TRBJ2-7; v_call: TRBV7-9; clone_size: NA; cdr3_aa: ASSPRGGEREQY
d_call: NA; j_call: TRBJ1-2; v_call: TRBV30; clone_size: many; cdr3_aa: AWSHSVTSYT
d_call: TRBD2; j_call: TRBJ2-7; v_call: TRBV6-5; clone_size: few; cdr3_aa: ASSLRELVAGSNEQY
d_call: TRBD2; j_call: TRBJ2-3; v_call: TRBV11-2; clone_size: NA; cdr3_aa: ASSAWTTSGRSTDTQY
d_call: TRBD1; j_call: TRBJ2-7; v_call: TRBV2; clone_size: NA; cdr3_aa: ARTDGTGSYEQY
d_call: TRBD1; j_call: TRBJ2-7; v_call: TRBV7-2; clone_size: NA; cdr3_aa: ASTTGQGYEQY
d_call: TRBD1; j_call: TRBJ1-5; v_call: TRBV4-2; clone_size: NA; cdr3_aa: ASSHSQDRDGQPQH
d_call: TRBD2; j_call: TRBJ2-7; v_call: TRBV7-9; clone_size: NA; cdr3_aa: ASSLGLADPY
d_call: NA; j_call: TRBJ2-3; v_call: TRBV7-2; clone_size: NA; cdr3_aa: ASSFGQGTDTQY
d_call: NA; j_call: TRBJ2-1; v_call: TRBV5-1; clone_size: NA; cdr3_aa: ASSLAPGYSYNEQF
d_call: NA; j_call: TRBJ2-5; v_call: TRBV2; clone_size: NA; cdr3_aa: ASQGVETQY
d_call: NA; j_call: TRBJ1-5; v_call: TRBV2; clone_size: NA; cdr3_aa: ASNIQGFPNQPQH
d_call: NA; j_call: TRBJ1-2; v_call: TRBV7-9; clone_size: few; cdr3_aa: ASSHGVGGYT
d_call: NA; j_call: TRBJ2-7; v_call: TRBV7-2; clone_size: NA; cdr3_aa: ASSFGRPYEQY
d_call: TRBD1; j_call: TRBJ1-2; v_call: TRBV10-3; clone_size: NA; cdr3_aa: AISRQGANYGCT
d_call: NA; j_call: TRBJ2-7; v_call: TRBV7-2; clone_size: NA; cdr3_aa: ASSFARSYEQY
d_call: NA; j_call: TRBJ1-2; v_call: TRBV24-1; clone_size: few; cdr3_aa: ATSAGTSDGYT
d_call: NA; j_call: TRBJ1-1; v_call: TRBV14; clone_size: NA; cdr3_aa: ASSQTGSGTEAF
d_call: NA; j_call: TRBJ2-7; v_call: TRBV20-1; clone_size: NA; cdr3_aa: SARRSGGQEA
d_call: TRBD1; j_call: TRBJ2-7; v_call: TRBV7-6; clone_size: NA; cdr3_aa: ASTSRDSYEQY
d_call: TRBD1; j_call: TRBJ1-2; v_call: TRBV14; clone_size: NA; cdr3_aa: ASSPRDRVAYGYT
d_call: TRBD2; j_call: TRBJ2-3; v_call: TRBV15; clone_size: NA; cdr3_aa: ATSRVGLAGSTDTQY
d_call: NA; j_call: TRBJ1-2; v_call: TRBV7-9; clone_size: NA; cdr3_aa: ASSLGVEYGYT
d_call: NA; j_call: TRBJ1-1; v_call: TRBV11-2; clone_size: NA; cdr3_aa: ASSLDGTYRVTGSEAF
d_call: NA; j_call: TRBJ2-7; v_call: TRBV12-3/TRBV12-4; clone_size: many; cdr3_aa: ASSLRQGLREQY
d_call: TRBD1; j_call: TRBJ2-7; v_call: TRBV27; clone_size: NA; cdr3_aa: ASSLSQGASSYEQY
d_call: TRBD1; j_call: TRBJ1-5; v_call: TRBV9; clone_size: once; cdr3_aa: ASSVNRGDQPQH
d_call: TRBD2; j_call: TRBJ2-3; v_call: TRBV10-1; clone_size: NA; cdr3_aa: ASIKRGNTDTQY
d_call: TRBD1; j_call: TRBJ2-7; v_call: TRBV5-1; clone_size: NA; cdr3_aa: ASSSNRGSSYEQY
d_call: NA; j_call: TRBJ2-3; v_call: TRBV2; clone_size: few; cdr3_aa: ASSEVSTDTQY
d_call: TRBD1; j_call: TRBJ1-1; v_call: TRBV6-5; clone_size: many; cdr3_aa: ASSYTRQGENTEAF
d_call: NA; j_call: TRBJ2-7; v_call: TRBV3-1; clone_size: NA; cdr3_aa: ASSPWDMAFHEQY
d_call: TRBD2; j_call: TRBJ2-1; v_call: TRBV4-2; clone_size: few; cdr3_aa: ASSPERGGYNEQF
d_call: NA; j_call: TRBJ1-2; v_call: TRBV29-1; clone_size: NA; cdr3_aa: SVGDRPGYT
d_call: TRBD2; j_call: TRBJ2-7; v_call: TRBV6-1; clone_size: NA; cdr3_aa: ATLGLAGDEQY
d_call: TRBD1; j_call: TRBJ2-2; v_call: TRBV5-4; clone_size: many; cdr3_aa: ASSSGQGAGELF
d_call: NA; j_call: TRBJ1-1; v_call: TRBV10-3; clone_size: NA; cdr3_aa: AISDQGSEAF
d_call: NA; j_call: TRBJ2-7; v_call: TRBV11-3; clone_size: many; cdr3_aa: ASSLDGRYYYEQY
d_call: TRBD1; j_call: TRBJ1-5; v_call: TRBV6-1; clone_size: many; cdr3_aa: ASSRDSPNYYSNQPQH
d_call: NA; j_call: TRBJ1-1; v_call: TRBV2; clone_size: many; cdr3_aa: ASSDRGRGEAF
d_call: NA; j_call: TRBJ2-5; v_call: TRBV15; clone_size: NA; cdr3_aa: ATSSYVQGLQETQY
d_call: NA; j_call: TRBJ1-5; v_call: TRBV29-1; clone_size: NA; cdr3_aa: SVTVGGEQPQH
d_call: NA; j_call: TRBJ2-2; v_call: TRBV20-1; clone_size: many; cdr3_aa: SASPPDANTGELF
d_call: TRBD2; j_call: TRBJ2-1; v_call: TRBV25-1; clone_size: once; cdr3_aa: ASSSKQGTAGTSGTYEQF
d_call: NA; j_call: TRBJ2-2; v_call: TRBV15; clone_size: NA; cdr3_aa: ATSRNQGTGELF
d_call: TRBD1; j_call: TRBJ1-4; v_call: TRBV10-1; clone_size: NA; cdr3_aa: ASPVGQGRDEKLF
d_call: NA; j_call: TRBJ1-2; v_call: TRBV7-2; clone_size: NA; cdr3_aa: ASFPHIGVGYGYT
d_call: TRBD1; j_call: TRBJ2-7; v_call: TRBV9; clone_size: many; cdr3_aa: ASSGWTGEDEQY
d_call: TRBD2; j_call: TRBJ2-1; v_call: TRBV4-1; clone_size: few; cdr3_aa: ASSQGRFGGGRANDEQF
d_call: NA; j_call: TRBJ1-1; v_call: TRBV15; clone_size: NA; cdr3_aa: ATSRDHGSEAF
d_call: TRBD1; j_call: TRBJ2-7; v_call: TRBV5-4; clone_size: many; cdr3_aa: ASTSETGSSYEQY
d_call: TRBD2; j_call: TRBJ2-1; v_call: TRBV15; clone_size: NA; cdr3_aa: ATRASGNNEQF
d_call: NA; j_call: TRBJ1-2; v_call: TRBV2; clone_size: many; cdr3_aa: ASTPDYGDNYGYT
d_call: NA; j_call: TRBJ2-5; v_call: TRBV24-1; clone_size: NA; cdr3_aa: ATSLAVDGEETQY
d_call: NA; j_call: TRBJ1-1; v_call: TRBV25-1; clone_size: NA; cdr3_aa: ASSEGQNTEAF
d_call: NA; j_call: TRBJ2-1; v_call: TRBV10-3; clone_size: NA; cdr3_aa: AISDGLSHEQF
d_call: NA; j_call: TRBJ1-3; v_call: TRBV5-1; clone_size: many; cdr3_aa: ATKETGLSGNTIY